The entry below gives a single T cell receptor beta chain sequence along with its context. This CDR3 spans 16 amino acids. CDR1 is MNHEY, CDR2 SVGAGI, per germline. With V trimmed by 0 bases and J by 4 bases, 6 bases remained unmatched. This sample is part of a study of T cell changes during pregnancy in multiple sclerosis. The repertoire was sequenced with immunoSEQ multiplex PCR; TCRdb's copy has only in-frame clones and lacks some. The sample has about 84,000 clones, about 94% seen once; the top ten hold approximately 0.92%. Material: peripheral blood, obtained in the second trimester of pregnancy. The J gene is TRBJ2-3, the V gene TRBV6-5; 8 bases are shared with TRBD1. This TCR was sampled from a female donor in good health, enrolled as a control in a pregnancy study. CDR3 sequence: CASSYSGTGAPDTQYF. CDR3 nucleotide sequence: TGTGCCAGCAGTTACTCTGGGACAGGAGCGCCAGATACGCAGTATTTT.